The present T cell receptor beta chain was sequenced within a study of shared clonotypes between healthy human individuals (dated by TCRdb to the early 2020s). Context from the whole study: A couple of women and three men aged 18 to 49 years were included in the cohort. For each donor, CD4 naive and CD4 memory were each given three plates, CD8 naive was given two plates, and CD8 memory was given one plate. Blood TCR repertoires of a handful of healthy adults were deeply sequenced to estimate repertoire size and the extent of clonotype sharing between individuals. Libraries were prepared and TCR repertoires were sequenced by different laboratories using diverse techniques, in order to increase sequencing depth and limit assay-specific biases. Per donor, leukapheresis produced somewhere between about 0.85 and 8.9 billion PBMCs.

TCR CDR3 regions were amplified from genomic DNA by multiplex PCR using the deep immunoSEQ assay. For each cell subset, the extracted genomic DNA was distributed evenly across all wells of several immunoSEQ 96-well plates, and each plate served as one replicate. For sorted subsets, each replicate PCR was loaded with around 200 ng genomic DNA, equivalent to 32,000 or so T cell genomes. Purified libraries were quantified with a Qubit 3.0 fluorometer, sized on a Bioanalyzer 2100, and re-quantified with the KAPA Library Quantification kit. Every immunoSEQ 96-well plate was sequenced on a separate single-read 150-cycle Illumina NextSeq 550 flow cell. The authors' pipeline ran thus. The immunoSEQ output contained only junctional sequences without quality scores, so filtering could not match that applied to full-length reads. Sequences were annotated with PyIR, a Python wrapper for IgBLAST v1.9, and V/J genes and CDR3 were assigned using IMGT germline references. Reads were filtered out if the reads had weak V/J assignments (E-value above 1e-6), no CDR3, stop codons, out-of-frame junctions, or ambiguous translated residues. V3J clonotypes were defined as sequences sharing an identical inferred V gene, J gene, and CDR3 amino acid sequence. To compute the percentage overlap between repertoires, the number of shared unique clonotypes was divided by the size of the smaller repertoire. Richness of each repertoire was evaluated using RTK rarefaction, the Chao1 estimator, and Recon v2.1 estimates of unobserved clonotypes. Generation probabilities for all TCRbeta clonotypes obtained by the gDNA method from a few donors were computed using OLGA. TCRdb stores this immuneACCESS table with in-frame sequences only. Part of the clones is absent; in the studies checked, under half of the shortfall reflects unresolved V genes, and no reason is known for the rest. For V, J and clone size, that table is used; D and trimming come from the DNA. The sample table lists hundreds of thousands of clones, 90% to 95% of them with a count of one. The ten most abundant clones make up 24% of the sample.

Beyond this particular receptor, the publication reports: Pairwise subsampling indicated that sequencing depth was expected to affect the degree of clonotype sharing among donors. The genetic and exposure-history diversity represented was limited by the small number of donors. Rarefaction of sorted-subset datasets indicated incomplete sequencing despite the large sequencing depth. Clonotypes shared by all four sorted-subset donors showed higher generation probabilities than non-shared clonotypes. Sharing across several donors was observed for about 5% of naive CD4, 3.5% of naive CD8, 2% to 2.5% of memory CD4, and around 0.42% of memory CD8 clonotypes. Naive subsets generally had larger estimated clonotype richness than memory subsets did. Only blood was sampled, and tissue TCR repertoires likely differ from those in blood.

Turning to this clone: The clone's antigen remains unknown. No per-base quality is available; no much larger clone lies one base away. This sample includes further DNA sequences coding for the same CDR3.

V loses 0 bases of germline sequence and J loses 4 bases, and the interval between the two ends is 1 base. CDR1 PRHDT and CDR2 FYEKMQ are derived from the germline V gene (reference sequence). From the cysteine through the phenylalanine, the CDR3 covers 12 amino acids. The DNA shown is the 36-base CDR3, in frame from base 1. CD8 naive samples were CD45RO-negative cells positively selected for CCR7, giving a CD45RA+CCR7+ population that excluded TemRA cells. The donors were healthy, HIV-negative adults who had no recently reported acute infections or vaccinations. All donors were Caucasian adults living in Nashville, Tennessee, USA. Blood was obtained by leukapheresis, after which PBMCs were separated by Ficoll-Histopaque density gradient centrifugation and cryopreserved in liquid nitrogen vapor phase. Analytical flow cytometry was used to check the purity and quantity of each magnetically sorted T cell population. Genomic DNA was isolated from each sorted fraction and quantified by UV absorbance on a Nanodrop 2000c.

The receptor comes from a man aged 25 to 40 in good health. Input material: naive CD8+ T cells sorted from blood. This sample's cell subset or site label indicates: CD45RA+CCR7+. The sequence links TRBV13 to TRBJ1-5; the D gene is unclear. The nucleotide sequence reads TGTGCCAGCAGCTTAGGTAATCAGCCCCAGCATTTT. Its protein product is CASSLGNQPQHF.